The 5 T cell receptor beta chains below come from one sample, sequenced in a study of blood T cells in healthy people across ages. For the second PCR, which ran for about 7 to 11 cycles, a sample-barcoded 5' primer and a J-beta primer mix were used. TCRdb re-called the 5' RACE reads through MiXCR, storing one row per CDR3 protein. Counted here are around 1.5 million distinct CDR3 sequences, roughly a third occurring once; the ten biggest clones make up about 11%. The sample consisted of blood. The receptor set was obtained from a woman aged 25 to 39 in good health.

The chain recombines TRBV7-2 with TRBJ1-1; D ambiguous. Trimming cost V 8 bases and J 1 base, with 14 bases left between them. The CDR3 runs 14 residues. Looked up from germline, CDR1 is SGHTA and CDR2 is FQGNSA. CDR3 nucleotides: TGTGCCAGCGCCAAAGGGAGTGGGAACACTGAAGCTTTCTTT. The encoded protein is CASAKGSGNTEAFF.

The table lists this clonotype with a few counts. J is TRBJ1-5 and V is TRBV20-1; 7 nucleotides match TRBD1. The germline V gene encodes CDR1 DFQATT and CDR2 SNEGSKA (reference sequence). V lost 3 bases, J lost 3 bases, and 5 bases stayed unmatched. The CDR3 loop spans 14 amino acids. CDR3 nucleotides: TGCAGTGCTAGCCAGGGACAGCTCAATCAGCCCCAGCATTTT. Protein product: CSASQGQLNQPQHF.

This clonotype was observed a few times. V gene TRBV5-1 combines with J gene TRBJ2-1; D is perhaps TRBD1 (5 bases). Germline V lookup: CDR1 SGHRS, CDR2 YFSETQ. Trimming took 3 bases from V and 10 from J, leaving 23 bases between them. This CDR3 is 16 amino acids long. The DNA of the CDR3 is TGCGCCAGCAGCTCCGGCCCGACTCAGGGCCCCTACGAGCAGTTCTTC. Its protein product is CASSSGPTQGPYEQFF.

The genes are TRBV28 and TRBJ2-5; D gene ambiguous. The V and J ends lost 5 bases and 3 bases respectively, with 19 bases between them. Per germline, CDR1 MDHEN and CDR2 SYDVKM. The CDR3 spans 16 residues. The CDR3 DNA follows: TGTGCCAGCAGTCCCCAGTGGGGTTTGGCCAAAGAGACCCAGTACTTC. This translates into CASSPQWGLAKETQYF.

The gene calls are TRBV7-9 and TRBJ2-5; no clear D. Germline loops: CDR1 SEHNR, CDR2 FQNEAQ (reference sequence). V was shortened by 1 base and J by 1 base, with 7 bases between the two germline ends. The CDR3 loop spans 14 amino acids. For the CDR3, the DNA is TGTGCCAGCAGCTTAGTGGGCCTCCAAGAGACCCAGTACTTC. This gives the protein CASSLVGLQETQYF.